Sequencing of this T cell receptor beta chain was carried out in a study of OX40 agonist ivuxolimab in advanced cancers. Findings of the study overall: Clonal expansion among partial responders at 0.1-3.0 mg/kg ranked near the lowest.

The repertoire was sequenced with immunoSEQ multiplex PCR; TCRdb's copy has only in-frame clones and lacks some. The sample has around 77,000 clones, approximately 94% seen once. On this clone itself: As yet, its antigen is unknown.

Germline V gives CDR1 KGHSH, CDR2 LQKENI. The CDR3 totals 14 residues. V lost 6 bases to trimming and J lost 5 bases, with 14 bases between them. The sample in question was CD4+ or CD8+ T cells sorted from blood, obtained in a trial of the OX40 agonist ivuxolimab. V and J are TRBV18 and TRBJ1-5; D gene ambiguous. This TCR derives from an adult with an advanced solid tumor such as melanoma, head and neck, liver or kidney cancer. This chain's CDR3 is CASSPGPGDQPQHF. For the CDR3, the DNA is TGTGCCAGCTCCCCCGGCCCGGGCGATCAGCCCCAGCATTTT.